These T cell receptor beta chains were read from a single sample in a study of T cells in Graves' hyperthyroidism and ophthalmopathy. Using its own MiXCR run on the multiplex PCR reads, TCRdb lists one record per CDR3 protein. The sample has a few hundred thousand distinct CDR3 sequences, around 16% seen once. The material sequenced was blood. These receptors were taken from a woman in her 30s with Graves' ophthalmopathy. Each CDR3 is given with its conserved first and last residue. D genes are given only for firm matches. Some rows have no size entry. The others give once, few or many, or a class for an expanded clone.

TRBV19	TRBJ2-3	.	TRBD1	CASSPGTETSTDTQYF	TGTGCCAGTAGTCCAGGGACAGAGACTAGCACAGATACGCAGTATTTT
TRBV18	TRBJ2-7	many	TRBD1	CASSPPGQGSYEQYF	TGTGCCAGCAGCCCACCGGGACAGGGATCCTACGAGCAGTACTTC
TRBV18	TRBJ2-3	.	.	CASSPNRQPDTQYF	TGTGCCAGCTCACCAAACCGACAGCCAGATACGCAGTATTTT
TRBV5-1	TRBJ2-3	many	TRBD2	CASSPTPPLADLTDTQYF	TGCGCCAGCTCCCCCACTCCTCCACTAGCGGATTTGACAGATACGCAGTATTTT
TRBV10-3	TRBJ2-1	.	TRBD2	CAITSRGGPYNEQSF	TGTGCCATCACTTCTCGGGGAGGGCCTTACAATGAGCAGTCCTTC
TRBV20-1	TRBJ2-5	many	.	CSASHAPGPKETQYF	TGCAGTGCTAGCCACGCTCCGGGACCCAAAGAGACCCAGTACTTC
TRBV20-1	TRBJ1-1	many	.	CSATPMGLNTEAFF	TGCAGTGCTACTCCCATGGGGTTGAACACTGAAGCTTTCTTT
TRBV18	TRBJ2-3	many	.	CASSPRAADTQYF	TGTGCCAGCTCACCACGAGCGGCAGATACGCAGTATTTT
TRBV29-1	TRBJ2-5	.	.	CSVNQDGFQETQYF	TGCAGCGTGAACCAAGACGGATTCCAAGAGACCCAGTACTTC
TRBV27	TRBJ2-7	many	TRBD2	CASSLSNLGIAGIYEQYF	TGTGCCAGCAGTTTATCGAACCTCGGGATAGCGGGAATCTACGAGCAGTACTTC
TRBV28	TRBJ2-7	.	.	CASSVVGYEQYF	TGTGCCAGCAGTGTGGTGGGCTACGAGCAGTACTTC
TRBV2	TRBJ1-2	few	TRBD1	CASSGRDSLSFYGYTF	TGTGCCAGCAGCGGCCGGGACAGCCTCTCCTTCTATGGCTACACCTTC
TRBV4-1	TRBJ2-6	many	.	CASSQLDMVPGANVLTF	TGCGCCAGCAGCCAACTGGACATGGTCCCTGGGGCCAACGTCCTGACTTTC
TRBV28	TRBJ2-3	many	.	CASSLRAPGTDTQYF	TGTGCCAGCAGTTTGCGGGCCCCAGGCACAGATACGCAGTATTTT
TRBV19	TRBJ2-1	few	.	CASSMGGRGEHEQFF	TGTGCCAGTAGTATGGGTGGCAGGGGCGAGCATGAGCAGTTCTTC
TRBV29-1	TRBJ2-1	.	.	CSAGHPYGEQFF	TGCAGCGCTGGACACCCCTACGGTGAGCAGTTCTTC